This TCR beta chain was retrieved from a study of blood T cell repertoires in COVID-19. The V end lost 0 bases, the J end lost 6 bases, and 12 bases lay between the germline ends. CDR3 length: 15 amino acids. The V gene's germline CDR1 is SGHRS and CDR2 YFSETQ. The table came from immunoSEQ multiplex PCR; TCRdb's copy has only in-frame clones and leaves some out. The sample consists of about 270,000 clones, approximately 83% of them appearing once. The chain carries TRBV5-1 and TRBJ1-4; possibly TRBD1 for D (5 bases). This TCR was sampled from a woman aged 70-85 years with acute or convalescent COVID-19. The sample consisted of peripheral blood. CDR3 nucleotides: TGCGCCAGCAGCTTGGCAGGGTCCACCTATGAAAAACTGTTTTTT. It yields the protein CASSLAGSTYEKLFF.